This T cell receptor beta chain was observed in a study of blood T cell repertoires in COVID-19 (dated by TCRdb to about 2020). The study in broad terms: Samples from collaborators originated in the United States, Italy and Spain and spanned both the acute and convalescent phases of COVID-19. The material from the prospective study consisted of cDNA or gDNA derived from T cells, B-cell-depleted T cells, or PBMCs. HLA class I and class II types, where available, came from metadata supplied by the sample provider rather than from assay-based typing. Nearly every sample came with metadata listing a de-identified subject ID, COVID-19 status, age in years and sex. The dataset comprised deeply sampled blood TCRbeta repertoires from subjects exposed to, actively infected with, or recovered from COVID-19. The repertoires were made available in a free public database intended to serve as a resource for research on the immune response to SARS-CoV-2. The samples were drawn from two sources: the first 160 participants of the ongoing ImmuneRACE study, and 950 to 1,500 subjects contributed by 6 global collaborators.

TCRbeta CDR3 regions were amplified from genomic DNA using the immunoSEQ Assay, a bias-controlled multiplex PCR. Per the source publication's procedure: The number of nucleated cells in each sample was estimated by amplification of reference gene primers within the assay. To quantify the absolute abundance of each unique TCRbeta CDR3 rearrangement, sequence reads were collapsed and filtered. For each sample, productive Simpson clonality was calculated by taking the square root of Simpson's diversity index across productive rearrangements. TCRdb mirrors the immuneACCESS table, restricted to in-frame sequences. Some clones are absent from its copies; in checked studies, under half trace to an unresolved V gene, and the reason for the others is unknown. The DNA gave D and trimming, while V, J and clone size come from that table. Counted in this sample were about 110,000 clones; about 85% of them appeared once. Together, the top ten hold 4% to 5% of the sample.

The CDR3 measures 13 amino acids from cysteine to phenylalanine. Just CDR3 DNA is preserved here, 39 bases in frame from base 1. From the germline V gene, CDR1 is SQVTM and CDR2 is ANQGSEA. V is cut back by 4 bases and J by 2 bases, with 3 bases in the junction unmatched. Whole blood was collected in K2EDTA tubes by collaborating institutions according to the institutions' own protocols. Collaborator samples were shipped for TCRbeta analysis as frozen whole blood, isolated PBMCs, or DNA extracted from either sample type. Overall results and qualifications from the work: How much clinical and demographic metadata was included differed by source and by participant, and the metadata was provided uncurated.

This clone was counted a few times. Its antigen is unknown. No quality values exist for individual bases; no much larger clone is one base distant. Rearrangement joined TRBV29-1 to TRBJ2-3; 7 central nucleotides agree with TRBD2. The sample comprised peripheral blood. This receptor was taken from a human donor in a cohort sampled during active COVID-19. At the DNA level, the sequence is TGCAGCGTTGGGGCGGGAGCCACAGATACGCAGTATTTT. This codes for CSVGAGATDTQYF.